The 2 T cell receptor beta chains below all came from one sample that was sequenced in a study of T cells after yellow fever vaccination. Each CDR3 protein gets one entry after TCRdb re-called the 5' RACE reads with MiXCR. The sample lists hundreds of thousands of distinct CDR3 sequences; roughly 4.3% were seen once. Sequenced material: PBMCs, taken 5 days after the yellow fever booster vaccination. The receptor source for this set is a man aged 18 to 30 who received the YFV17D yellow fever vaccine.

The sample holds a few counts of this clonotype. The chain has TRBV12-3 or TRBV12-4 and TRBJ2-4; D is ambiguous. Deletions cut 7 bases from V and 0 bases from J, with 10 bases between. The CDR3 runs 14 residues. CDR3 residues: CASNKALAKNIQYF. CDR3 DNA: TGTGCCAGCAATAAGGCCCTAGCCAAAAACATTCAGTACTTC.

This clonotype appeared a few times. Here the CDR3 reads CASSSSGAYEQYV. The DNA of the CDR3 is TGTGCCAGCAGCTCCTCAGGAGCCTACGAGCAGTACGTC. The chain couples TRBV7-2 to TRBJ2-7; D gene ambiguous. Trimming pared 4 bases from V and 2 bases from J, leaving 9 bases between. The CDR3 has 13 residues. Germline-derived CDR1 and CDR2 are SGHTA and FQGNSA.